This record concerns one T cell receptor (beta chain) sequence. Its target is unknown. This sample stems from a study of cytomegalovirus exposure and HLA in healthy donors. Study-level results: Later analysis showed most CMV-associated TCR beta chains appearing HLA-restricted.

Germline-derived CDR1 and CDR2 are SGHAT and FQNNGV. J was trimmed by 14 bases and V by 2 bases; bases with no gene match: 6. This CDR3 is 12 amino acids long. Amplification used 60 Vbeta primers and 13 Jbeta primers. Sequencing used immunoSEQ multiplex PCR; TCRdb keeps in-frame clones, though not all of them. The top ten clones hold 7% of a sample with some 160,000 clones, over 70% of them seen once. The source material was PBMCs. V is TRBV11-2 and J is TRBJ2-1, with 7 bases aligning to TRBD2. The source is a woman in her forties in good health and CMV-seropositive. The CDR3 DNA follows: TGTGCCAGCAGCTTACCCGGGGAGGGAAAGTTCTTC. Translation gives CASSLPGEGKFF.